This TCR beta chain appears in the sequencing data of a study of blood T cell repertoires in COVID-19. Background on the study: Acute-phase and convalescent COVID-19 samples originated in the United States, Italy and Spain. In each case, the material was cDNA or gDNA derived from T cells, B-cell-depleted T cells, or PBMCs.

Original data processing: Amplification of reference gene primers provided the estimated nucleated cell counts. Generated by immunoSEQ multiplex PCR, the TCRdb table keeps only in-frame clones and is missing some. V and J calls plus clone size are reproduced from that table; the DNA served to infer D and trimming. The sample holds 150,000 to 200,000 clones, about 86% seen once. Germline lookup yields CDR1 SGDLS and CDR2 YYNGEE. The CDR3 is 15 residues long. V was shortened by 4 bases and J by 3 bases, with 11 bases between the two germline ends. Sequencing was performed on peripheral blood. This sequence was found in an elderly woman with acute or convalescent COVID-19. J is TRBJ1-6 and V is TRBV9; D perhaps matches TRBD1 (5 bases). CDR3 amino acids: CASSPDSNYNSPLHF. CDR3 DNA sequence: TGTGCCAGCAGCCCCGACAGTAACTATAATTCACCCCTCCACTTT.